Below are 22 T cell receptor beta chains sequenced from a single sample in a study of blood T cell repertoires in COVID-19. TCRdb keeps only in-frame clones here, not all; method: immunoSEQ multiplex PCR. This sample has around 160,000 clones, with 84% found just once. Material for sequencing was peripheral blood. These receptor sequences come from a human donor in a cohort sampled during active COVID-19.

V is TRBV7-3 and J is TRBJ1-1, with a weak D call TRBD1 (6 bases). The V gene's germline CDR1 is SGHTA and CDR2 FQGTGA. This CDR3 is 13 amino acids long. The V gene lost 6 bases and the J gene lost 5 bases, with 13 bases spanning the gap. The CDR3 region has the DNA TGTGCCAGCAGACGTCGGACAGCAACTGAAGCTTTCTTT. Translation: CASRRRTATEAFF.

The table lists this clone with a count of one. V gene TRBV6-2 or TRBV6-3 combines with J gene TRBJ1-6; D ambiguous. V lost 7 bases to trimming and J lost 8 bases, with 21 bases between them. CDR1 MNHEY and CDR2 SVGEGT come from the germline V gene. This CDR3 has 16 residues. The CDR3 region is CASTPAKSPGYSPLHF. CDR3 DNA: TGTGCCAGCACCCCCGCAAAGTCTCCGGGATATTCACCCCTCCACTTT.

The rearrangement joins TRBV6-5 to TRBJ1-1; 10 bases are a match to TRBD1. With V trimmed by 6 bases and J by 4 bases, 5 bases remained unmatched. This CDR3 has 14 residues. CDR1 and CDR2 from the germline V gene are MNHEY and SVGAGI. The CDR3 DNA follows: TGTGCCAGCAGGGAGACAGGGGGCGGCACTGAAGCTTTCTTT. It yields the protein CASRETGGGTEAFF.

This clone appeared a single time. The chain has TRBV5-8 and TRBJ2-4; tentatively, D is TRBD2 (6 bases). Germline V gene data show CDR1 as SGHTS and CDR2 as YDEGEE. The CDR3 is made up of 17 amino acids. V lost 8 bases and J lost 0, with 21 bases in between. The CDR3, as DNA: TGTGCCAGTCCGAGGGTAGCGGATACCCTAGCCAAAAACATTCAGTACTTC. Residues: CASPRVADTLAKNIQYF.

The CDR3 protein is CASSRRTANTEAFF. CDR3 DNA: TGTGCCAGCAGTAGGCGGACAGCGAACACTGAAGCTTTCTTT. The chain couples TRBV6-2 or TRBV6-3 to TRBJ1-1; D perhaps matches TRBD1 (6 bases). The length of the CDR3 is 14 residues. Trimming took off 5 bases at V and 1 base at J, with 11 bases between the two ends. Germline loops: CDR1 MNHEY, CDR2 SVGEGT.

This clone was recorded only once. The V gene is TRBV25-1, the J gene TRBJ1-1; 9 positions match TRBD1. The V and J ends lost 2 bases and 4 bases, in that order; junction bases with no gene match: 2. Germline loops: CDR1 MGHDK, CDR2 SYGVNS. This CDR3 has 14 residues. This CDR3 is CASSEGTGSTEAFF. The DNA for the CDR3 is TGTGCCAGCAGTGAAGGGACAGGGAGCACTGAAGCTTTCTTT.

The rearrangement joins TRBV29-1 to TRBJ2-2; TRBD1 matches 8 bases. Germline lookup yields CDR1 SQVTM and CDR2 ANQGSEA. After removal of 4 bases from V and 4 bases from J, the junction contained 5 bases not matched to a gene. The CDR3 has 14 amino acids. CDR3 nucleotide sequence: TGCAGCGTTGGGTCCAGGGGGCTCACCGGGGAGCTGTTTTTT. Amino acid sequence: CSVGSRGLTGELFF.

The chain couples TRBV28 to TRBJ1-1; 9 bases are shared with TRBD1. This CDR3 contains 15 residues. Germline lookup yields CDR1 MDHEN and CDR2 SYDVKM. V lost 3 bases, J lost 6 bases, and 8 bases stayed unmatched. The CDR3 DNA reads TGTGCCAGCAGTTTCCACGGGACAGGGTACCCTGAAGCTTTCTTT. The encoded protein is CASSFHGTGYPEAFF.

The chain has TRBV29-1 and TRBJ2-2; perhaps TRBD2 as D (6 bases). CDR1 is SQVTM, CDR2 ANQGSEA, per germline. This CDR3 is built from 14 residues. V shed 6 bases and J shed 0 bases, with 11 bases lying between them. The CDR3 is CSVGLSANTGELFF. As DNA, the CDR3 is TGCAGCGTGGGACTTTCCGCGAACACCGGGGAGCTGTTTTTT.

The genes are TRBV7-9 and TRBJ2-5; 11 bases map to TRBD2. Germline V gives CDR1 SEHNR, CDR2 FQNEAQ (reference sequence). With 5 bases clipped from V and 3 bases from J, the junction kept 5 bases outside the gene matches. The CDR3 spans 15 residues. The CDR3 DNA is TGTGCCAGCAGCCCGGGACTAGCGGCGGAAGAGACCCAGTACTTC. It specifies CASSPGLAAEETQYF.

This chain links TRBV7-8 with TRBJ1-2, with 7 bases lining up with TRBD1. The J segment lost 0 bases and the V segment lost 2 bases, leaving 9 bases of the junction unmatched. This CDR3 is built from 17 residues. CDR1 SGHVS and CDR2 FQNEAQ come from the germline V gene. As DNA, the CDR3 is TGTGCCAGCAGCTTAAGCGGGGGGCAGGGGGCTAACTATGGCTACACCTTC. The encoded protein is CASSLSGGQGANYGYTF.

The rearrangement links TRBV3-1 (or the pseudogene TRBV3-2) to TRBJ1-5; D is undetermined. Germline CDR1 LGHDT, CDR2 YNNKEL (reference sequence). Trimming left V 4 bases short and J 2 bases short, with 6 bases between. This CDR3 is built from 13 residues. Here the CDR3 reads CASSPDGNQPQHF. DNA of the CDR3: TGTGCCAGCAGCCCAGACGGCAATCAGCCCCAGCATTTT.

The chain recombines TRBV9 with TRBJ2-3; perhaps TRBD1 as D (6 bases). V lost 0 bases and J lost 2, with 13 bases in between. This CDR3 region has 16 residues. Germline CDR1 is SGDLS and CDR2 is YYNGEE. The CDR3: CASSVVGQHYTDTQYF. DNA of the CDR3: TGTGCCAGCAGCGTAGTTGGACAGCACTACACAGATACGCAGTATTTT.

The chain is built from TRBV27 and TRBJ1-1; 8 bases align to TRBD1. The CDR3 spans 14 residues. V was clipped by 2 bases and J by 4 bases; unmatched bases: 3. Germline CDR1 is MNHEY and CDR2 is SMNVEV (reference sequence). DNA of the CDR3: TGTGCCAGCAGTTTAACAGGGGGGGGCACTGAAGCTTTCTTT. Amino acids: CASSLTGGGTEAFF.

The CDR3 protein is CASSPQGVDGYTF. DNA of the CDR3: TGTGCCAGCTCACCTCAAGGGGTCGATGGCTACACCTTC. The rearrangement joins TRBV18 to TRBJ1-2; D might be TRBD1 (5 bases). Trimming took off 3 bases at V and 6 bases at J, with 11 bases between the two ends. Germline V gives CDR1 KGHSH, CDR2 LQKENI. The CDR3 sequence is 13 residues long.

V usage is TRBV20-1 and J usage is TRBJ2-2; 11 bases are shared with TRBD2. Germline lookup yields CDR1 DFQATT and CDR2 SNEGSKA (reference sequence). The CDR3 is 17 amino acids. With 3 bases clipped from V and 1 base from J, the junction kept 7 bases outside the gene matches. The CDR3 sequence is CSASSDLAGGNTGELFF. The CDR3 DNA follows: TGCAGTGCTAGTAGCGATCTAGCGGGGGGGAACACCGGGGAGCTGTTTTTT.

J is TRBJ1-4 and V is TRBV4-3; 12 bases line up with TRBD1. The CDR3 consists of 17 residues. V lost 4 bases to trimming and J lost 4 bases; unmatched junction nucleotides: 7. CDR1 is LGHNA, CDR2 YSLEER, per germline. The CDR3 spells CASSLRDRGQVNEKLFF. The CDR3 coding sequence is TGCGCCAGCAGCCTCCGGGACAGGGGGCAGGTTAATGAAAAACTGTTTTTT.

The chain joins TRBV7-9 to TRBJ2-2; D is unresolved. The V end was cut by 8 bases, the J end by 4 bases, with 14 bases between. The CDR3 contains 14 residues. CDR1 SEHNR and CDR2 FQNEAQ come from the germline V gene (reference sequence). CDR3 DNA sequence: TGTGCCAGCCCTGGCCCTCGAGGCACCGGGGAGCTGTTTTTT. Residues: CASPGPRGTGELFF.

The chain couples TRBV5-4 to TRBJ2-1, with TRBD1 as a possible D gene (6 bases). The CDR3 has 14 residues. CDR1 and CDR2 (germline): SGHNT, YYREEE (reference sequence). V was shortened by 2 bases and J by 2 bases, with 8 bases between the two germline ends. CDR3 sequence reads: CASSLQGPYNEQFF. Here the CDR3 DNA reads TGTGCCAGCAGCTTACAGGGCCCCTACAATGAGCAGTTCTTC.

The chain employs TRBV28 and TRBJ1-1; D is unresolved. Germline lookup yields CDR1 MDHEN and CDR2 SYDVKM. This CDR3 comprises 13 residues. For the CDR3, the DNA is TGTGTTTCCTATGCGGTTAACACTGTTGAAGCTTTCTTT. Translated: CVSYAVNTVEAFF.

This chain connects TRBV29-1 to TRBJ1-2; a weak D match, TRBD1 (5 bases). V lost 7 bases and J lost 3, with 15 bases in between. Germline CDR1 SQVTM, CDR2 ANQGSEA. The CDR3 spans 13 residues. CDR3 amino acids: CSARQGSDYGYTF. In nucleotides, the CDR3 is TGCAGCGCCCGCCAGGGAAGCGACTATGGCTACACCTTC.

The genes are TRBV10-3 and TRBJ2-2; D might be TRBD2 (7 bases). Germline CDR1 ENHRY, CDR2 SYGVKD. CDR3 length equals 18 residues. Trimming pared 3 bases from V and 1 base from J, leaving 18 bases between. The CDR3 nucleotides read TGTGCCATCAGTGATTCGAGGGGGGGTATCGAGAACACCGGGGAGCTGTTTTTT. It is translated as CAISDSRGGIENTGELFF.